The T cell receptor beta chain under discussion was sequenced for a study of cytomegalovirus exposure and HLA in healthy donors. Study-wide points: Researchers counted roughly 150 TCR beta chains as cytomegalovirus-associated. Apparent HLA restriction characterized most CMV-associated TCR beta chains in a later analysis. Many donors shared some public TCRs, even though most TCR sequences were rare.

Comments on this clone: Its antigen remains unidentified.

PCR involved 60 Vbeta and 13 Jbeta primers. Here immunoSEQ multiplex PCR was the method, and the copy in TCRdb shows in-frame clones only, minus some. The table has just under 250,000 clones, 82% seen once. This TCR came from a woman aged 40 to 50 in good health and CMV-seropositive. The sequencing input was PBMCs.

The CDR3 is CAWSVPPANTGELFF. The CDR3 bases are TGTGCCTGGAGTGTACCCCCAGCGAACACCGGGGAGCTGTTTTTT. The V call is TRBV30, the J call TRBJ2-2; D not certain. The CDR3 loop spans 15 amino acids. With 0 bases removed from V and 0 bases from J, the gap between germline ends came to 8 bases. Germline V gives CDR1 GTSNPN, CDR2 SVGIG (reference sequence).